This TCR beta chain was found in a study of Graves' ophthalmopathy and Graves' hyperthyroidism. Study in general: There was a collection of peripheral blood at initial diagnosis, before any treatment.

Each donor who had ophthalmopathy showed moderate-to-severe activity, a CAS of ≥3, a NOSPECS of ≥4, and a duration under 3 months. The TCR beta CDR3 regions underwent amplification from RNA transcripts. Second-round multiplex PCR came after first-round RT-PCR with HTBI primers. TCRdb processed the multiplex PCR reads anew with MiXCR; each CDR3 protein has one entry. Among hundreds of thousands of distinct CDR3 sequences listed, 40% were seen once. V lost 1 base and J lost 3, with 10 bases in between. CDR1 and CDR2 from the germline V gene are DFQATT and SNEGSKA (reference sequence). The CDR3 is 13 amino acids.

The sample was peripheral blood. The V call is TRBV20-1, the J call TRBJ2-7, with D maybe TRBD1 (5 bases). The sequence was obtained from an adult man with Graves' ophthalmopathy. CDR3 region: CSARAAGFYEQYF. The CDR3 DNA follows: TGCAGTGCTAGAGCTGCAGGGTTCTACGAGCAGTACTTC.